This T cell receptor (beta chain) appears in the sequencing data of a study of blood T cells in healthy people across ages. About the study: Using template switching, researchers captured about one barcoded beta molecule for each two T cells.

Together with a sample-barcoded 5' primer, a J-beta primer mix was included in a second PCR lasting about 6 to 11 cycles. TCRdb passed the 5' RACE reads through MiXCR, listing each CDR3 protein once. The sample holds 1.4 million or so distinct CDR3 sequences; approximately 43% are singletons and the top ten take over 3.5%. General study results and limits: The study lacked donor CMV status, which possibly confounded expanded clonotype changes. Long-lived donors carried more naive CD4+ cells and greater diversity than aged donors.

This clonotype appeared a few times. Antigen specificity is unknown. Germline V gene lookup returns CDR1 SGHTA and CDR2 FQGNSA. Unmatched junction bases numbered 7, after V lost 4 bases and J lost 10 bases. The CDR3 extends over 14 amino acids. A minimum of 6 micrograms of total RNA was extracted per sample. Sequencing was performed on blood. This clonotype was obtained from a woman aged 18 to 35 in good health. V gene TRBV7-2 combines with J gene TRBJ2-1, with 10 positions matching TRBD1. CDR3 loop: CASSSGTGEREQFF. The CDR3 DNA follows: TGTGCCAGCAGCTCGGGGACAGGGGAGCGCGAGCAGTTCTTC.